The 5 T cell receptor beta chains given below trace back to one sample, sequenced in a study of Ad26.COV2.S vaccination and SARS-CoV-2 variants. Sequencing was performed with immunoSEQ multiplex PCR; in TCRdb, only in-frame clones are kept and a portion is missing. The data contain about 420,000 clones, approximately 88% of them singletons. Treatment specified: over 15 received Ad26.COV2.S at low or high dose, single or two shots; about five received placebo; per-sample allocation not given. Sampling happened 63 days after the first vaccine or placebo injection. The source was peripheral blood, collected in a trial of Ad26.COV2.S vaccine versus placebo. The receptors here all came from a person between 18 and 59 years old who received the Ad26.COV2.S COVID-19 vaccine or a placebo.

The chain has TRBV6-5 and TRBJ2-7; D is unresolved. V lost 0 bases, J lost 5 bases, and 11 bases lay in between. The germline gives CDR1 MNHEY, CDR2 SVGAGI. The CDR3 contains 14 residues. CDR3 sequence reads: CASSYSYRTHEQYF. CDR3 coding DNA: TGTGCCAGCAGTTACTCCTACCGGACCCACGAGCAGTACTTC.

Regarding this clone: One end of the junction is discordant with germline, which a read error may explain. The V and J genes are TRBV5-4 and TRBJ2-7; unclear D gene. CDR1 is SGHNT, CDR2 YYREEE, per germline (reference sequence). The CDR3 sequence is 14 residues long. The CDR3 is CASSFGIGDSYVHF. The DNA for the CDR3 is TGTGCCAGCAGCTTCGGCATCGGAGACTCCTACGTCCACTTC.

This chain connects TRBV28 to TRBJ1-1, with D tentatively TRBD1 (6 bases). Germline values: CDR1 MDHEN, CDR2 SYDVKM. CDR3 length equals 15 residues. Between the trimmed V and J ends, which lost 8 bases and 3 bases, there was a span of 19 bases. CDR3 bases: TGTGCCAGCCTGCCTACAGGGCCCCCCTACACTGAAGCTTTCTTT. As protein: CASLPTGPPYTEAFF.

As to this clone: Different DNA sequences within this sample yield the same CDR3. The CDR3 loop reads CASSQDRAGQETQYF. The CDR3 DNA reads TGCGCCAGCAGCCAAGATCGGGCGGGACAAGAGACCCAGTACTTC. The chain links TRBV4-3 to TRBJ2-5; perhaps TRBD2 as D (6 bases). The CDR3 is 15 residues long. The V end was cut by 0 bases, the J end by 2 bases, with 10 bases between. Germline CDR1 LGHNA, CDR2 YSLEER.

This chain joins TRBV29-1 and TRBJ2-2; weak D call: TRBD1 (6 bases). The length of the CDR3 is 12 residues. Trimming stripped 5 bases from V and 7 bases from J, with 11 bases between. Looked up from germline, CDR1 is SQVTM and CDR2 is ANQGSEA. In DNA, the CDR3 is TGCAGCGTTTCAGGGGTGGGCGGGGAGCTGTTTTTT. Translated, it gives CSVSGVGGELFF.